This T cell receptor beta chain was captured in a study of blood T cell repertoires in COVID-19. Overall study context: Nucleic acid was either cDNA or gDNA, and it came from T cells, B-cell-depleted T cells, or PBMCs.

Germline V gene lookup returns CDR1 LGHNA and CDR2 YNFKEQ. Trimming removed 2 bases at V and 5 bases at J, with 15 bases between. CDR3 size: 15 residues. This clone was detected a few times. In the study's own analysis: Amplification from reference gene primers served as the basis for estimated nucleated cell counts. Method: immunoSEQ multiplex PCR; TCRdb's copy keeps in-frame clones and lacks some. Clone size and V and J calls were adopted from that table, with D and trimming inferred from the DNA. The sample holds fewer than 500,000 clones, about nine tenths seen once. The rearrangement links TRBV4-2 to TRBJ2-5, with a tentative D call TRBD2 (5 bases). The source is a woman aged 18-35 years who had recovered from COVID-19. Specimen: PBMCs or T cells enriched from blood (not recorded which). CDR3 sequence: CASSQSRGPFETQYF. Written as DNA, the CDR3 is TGTGCCAGCAGCCAATCAAGAGGGCCGTTCGAGACCCAGTACTTC.